This note documents a single TCR beta chain sequence. Germline CDR1 reads LNHNV; CDR2 reads YYDKDF (reference sequence). J gave up 3 bases and V 3 bases, and 4 bases lay outside the gene matches. CDR3 length: 16 amino acids. These data come from a study of control samples from healthy donors and cancer patients. Here immunoSEQ multiplex PCR was the method, and the copy in TCRdb shows in-frame clones only, minus some. The sample has approximately 70,000 clones, around nine tenths seen once; the top ten hold roughly 6%. The genes are TRBV15 and TRBJ2-2; 10 bases agree with TRBD2. This TCR derives from a man in his 60s with colorectal cancer. Source material: PBMCs. CDR3 bases: TGTGCCACCAGCAGGCGGACTAGCGGTGACACCGGGGAGCTGTTTTTT. Translation: CATSRRTSGDTGELFF.